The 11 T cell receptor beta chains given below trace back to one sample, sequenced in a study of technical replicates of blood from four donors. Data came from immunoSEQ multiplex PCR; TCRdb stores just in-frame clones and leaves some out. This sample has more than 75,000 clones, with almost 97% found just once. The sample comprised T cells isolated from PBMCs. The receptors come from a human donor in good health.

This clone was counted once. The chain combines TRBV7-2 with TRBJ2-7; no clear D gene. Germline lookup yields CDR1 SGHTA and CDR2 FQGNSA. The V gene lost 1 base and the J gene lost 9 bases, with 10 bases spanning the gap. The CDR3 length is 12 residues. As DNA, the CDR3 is TGTGCCAGCAGCTTAGACCGGTTCGGGCAGTACTTC. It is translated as CASSLDRFGQYF.

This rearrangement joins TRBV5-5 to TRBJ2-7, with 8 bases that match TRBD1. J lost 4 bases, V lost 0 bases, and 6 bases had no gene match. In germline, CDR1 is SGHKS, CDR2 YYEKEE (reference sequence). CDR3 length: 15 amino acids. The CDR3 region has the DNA TGTGCCAGCAGCTTGGGGGACAGGATAGGGTACGAGCAGTACTTC. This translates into CASSLGDRIGYEQYF.

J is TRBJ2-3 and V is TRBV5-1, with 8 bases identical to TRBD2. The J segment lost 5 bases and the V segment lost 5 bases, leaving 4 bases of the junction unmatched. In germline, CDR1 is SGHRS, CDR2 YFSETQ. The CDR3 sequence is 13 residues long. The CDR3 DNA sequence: TGCGCCAGCAGACGGGAGGGCCAAGATACGCAGTATTTT. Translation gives CASRREGQDTQYF. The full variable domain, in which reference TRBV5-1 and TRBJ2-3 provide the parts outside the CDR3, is KAGVTQTPRYLIKTRGQQVTLSCSPISGHRSVSWYQQTPGQGLQFLFEYFSETQRNKGNFPGRFSGRQFSNSRSEMNVSTLELGDSALYLCASRREGQDTQYFGPGTRLTVL.

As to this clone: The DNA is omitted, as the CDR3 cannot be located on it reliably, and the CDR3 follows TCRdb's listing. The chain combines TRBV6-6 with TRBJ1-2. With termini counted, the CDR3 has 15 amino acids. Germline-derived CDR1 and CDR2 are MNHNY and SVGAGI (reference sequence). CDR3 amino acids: CASILGGTSNYGYTF.

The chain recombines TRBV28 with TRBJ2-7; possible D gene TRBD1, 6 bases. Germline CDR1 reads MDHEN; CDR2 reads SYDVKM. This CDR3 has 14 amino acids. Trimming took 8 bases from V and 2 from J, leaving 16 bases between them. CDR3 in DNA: TGTGCCAGCGATCAAACAGGGATCACCTACGAGCAGTACTTC. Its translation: CASDQTGITYEQYF.

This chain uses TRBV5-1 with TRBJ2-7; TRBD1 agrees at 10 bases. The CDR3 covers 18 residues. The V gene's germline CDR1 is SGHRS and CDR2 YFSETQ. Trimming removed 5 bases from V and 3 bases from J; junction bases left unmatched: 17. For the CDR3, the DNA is TGCGCCAGCAGGACGCTCCTGGGGACAGGGGCAAAAGACTACGAGCAGTACTTC. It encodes CASRTLLGTGAKDYEQYF.

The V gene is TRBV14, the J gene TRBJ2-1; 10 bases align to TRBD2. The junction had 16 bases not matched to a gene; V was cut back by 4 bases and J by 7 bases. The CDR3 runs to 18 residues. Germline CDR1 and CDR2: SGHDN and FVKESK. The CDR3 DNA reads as TGTGCCAGCAGCCCCCAAGGACTAGCGGCAGTGGAGGGGAATGAGCAGTTCTTC. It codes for CASSPQGLAAVEGNEQFF.

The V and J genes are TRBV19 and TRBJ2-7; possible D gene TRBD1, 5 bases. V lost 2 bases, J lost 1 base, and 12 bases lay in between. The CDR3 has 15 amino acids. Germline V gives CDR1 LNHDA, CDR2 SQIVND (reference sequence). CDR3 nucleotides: TGTGCCAGTAGTATATCCGACAGCTTTTCCTACGAGCAGTACTTC. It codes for CASSISDSFSYEQYF.

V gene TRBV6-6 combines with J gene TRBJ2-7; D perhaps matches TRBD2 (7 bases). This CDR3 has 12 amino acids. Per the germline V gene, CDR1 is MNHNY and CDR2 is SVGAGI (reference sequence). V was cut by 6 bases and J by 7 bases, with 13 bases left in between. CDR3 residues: CASRAGRGEQYF. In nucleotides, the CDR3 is TGTGCCAGCAGAGCAGGGAGGGGGGAGCAGTACTTC.

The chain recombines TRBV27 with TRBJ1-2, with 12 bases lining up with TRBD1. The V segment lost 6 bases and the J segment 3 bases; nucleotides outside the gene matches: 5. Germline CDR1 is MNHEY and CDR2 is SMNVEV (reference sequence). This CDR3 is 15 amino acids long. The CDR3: CASRRDRGRDYGYTF. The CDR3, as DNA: TGTGCCAGCAGGAGGGACAGGGGGCGTGACTATGGCTACACCTTC.

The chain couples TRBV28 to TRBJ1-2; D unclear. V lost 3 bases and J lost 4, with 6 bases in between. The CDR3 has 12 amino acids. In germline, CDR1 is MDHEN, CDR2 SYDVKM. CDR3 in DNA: TGTGCCAGCAGTTTGGTGGCCTATGGCTACACCTTC. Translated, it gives CASSLVAYGYTF.